These T cell receptor beta chains were read from a single sample in a study of T-cell reconstitution after alpha-beta-depleted transplantation in children. TCRdb re-analysed the PCR reads in MiXCR, keeping a single row per CDR3 protein. The sample includes around 250,000 distinct CDR3 sequences, 6.5% to 10% seen only once; the top ten take nearly 6.5%. The material was PBMCs, mostly from graft donor cells, obtained 180 days after TCRalphabeta/CD19-depleted stem cell transplant. The source is a male patient aged 10-17 years who had a stem cell transplant for acute lymphoblastic leukemia, so the T cells may come from the graft donor. CDR3s include the opening cysteine and the closing phenylalanine or tryptophan. The D gene is left open where the match is weak. Each size is once, few, many, or a class for an expanded clone.

TRBJ1-6,15,TRBV19,many,.,CASSSTGIGGSPLHF,TGTGCCAGTAGTAGTACAGGGATCGGAGGATCACCCCTCCACTTT
TRBJ1-1,17,TRBV6-5,many,.,CASSYLAGRCKRTEAFF,TGTGCCAGCAGTTACCTGGCAGGGAGGTGTAAACGCACTGAAGCTTTCTTT
TRBJ1-5,13,TRBV21-1,many,.,CAAGGGCNQPQHF,TGTGCCGCCGGGGGGGGGTGTAATCAGCCCCAGCATTTT
TRBJ1-2,12,TRBV20-1,many,.,CSARVDSYGYTF,TGCAGTGCTAGAGTCGACAGCTATGGCTACACCTTC
TRBJ2-7,19,TRBV12-5,many,TRBD1,CASGLSLGVGRGPAYEQYF,TGTGCTAGTGGTTTGAGCCTTGGTGTCGGCAGGGGGCCGGCCTACGAGCAGTACTTC
TRBJ2-2,16,TRBV4-1,many,TRBD1,CASSHRDRANTGELFF,TGCGCCAGCAGCCACCGGGACAGGGCGAACACCGGGGAGCTGTTTTTT
TRBJ1-5,15,TRBV7-6,many,TRBD1,CASSPGQGNNQPQHF,TGTGCCAGCAGCCCGGGACAGGGGAACAATCAGCCCCAGCATTTT
TRBJ2-3,13,TRBV11-3,many,.,CASSLDTPDTQYF,TGTGCCAGCAGCTTAGATACCCCAGATACGCAGTATTTT
TRBJ2-3,16,TRBV5-1,many,.,CASSSRDGRGTDTQYF,TGCGCCAGCAGCTCCCGGGACGGACGTGGCACAGATACGCAGTATTTT
TRBJ2-7,14,TRBV12-3/TRBV12-4,many,.,CASSFTGTVYEQYF,TGTGCCAGCAGTTTCACCGGGACGGTCTACGAGCAGTACTTC
TRBJ1-1,13,TRBV7-3,many,TRBD1,CASSPTTGGRAFF,TGTGCCAGCAGCCCGACGACAGGGGGTAGGGCTTTCTTT
TRBJ1-4,14,TRBV7-8,many,.,CASSLWSTNEKLFF,TGTGCCAGCAGCTTATGGTCAACTAATGAAAAACTGTTTTTT
TRBJ1-4,15,TRBV20-1,many,.,CSARVPGGVVEKLFF,TGCAGTGCTAGAGTCCCTGGGGGAGTCGTCGAAAAACTGTTTTTT
TRBJ1-5,17,TRBV7-9,many,TRBD1,CASSNTGQGGGNQPQHF,TGTGCCAGCAGCAATACGGGACAGGGAGGGGGCAATCAGCCCCAGCATTTT
TRBJ2-7,14,TRBV5-1,many,.,CASSFGRSSYEQYF,TGCGCCAGCAGCTTTGGACGGAGCTCCTACGAGCAGTACTTC